These T cell receptor beta chains were read from a single sample in a study of shared clonotypes between healthy human individuals. The protocol was immunoSEQ multiplex PCR, while the TCRdb copy is restricted to in-frame clones and leaves out a portion. In the table there are about a million clones, roughly 80% of which are singletons. Sequenced sample: memory CD4+ T cells sorted from blood. The receptors were gathered from a man in his late teens or twenties in good health. The CDR3 runs from the conserved cysteine through the conserved F or W. Fields, in order: V gene, clone size, D gene, J gene, CDR3 protein, CDR3 DNA. A D gene is named only where the DNA matches it firmly. Not all rows give a size; the values are once, few, many and, for expanded clones, a class.

V gene: TRBV4-1
clone size: .
D gene: .
J gene: TRBJ2-3
CDR3 protein: CASSQDGTYTDTQYF
CDR3 DNA: TGCGCCAGCAGCCAAGATGGAACATACACAGATACGCAGTATTTT

V gene: TRBV5-1
clone size: .
D gene: .
J gene: TRBJ2-5
CDR3 protein: CASSPGTVQETQYF
CDR3 DNA: TGCGCCAGCAGCCCCGGGACGGTTCAAGAGACCCAGTACTTC

V gene: TRBV7-8
clone size: .
D gene: .
J gene: TRBJ1-4
CDR3 protein: CASSSLATGEKLFF
CDR3 DNA: TGTGCCAGCAGTTCCCTGGCGACAGGTGAAAAACTGTTTTTT

V gene: TRBV9
clone size: once
D gene: .
J gene: TRBJ1-2
CDR3 protein: CASSVGGGRNYGYTF
CDR3 DNA: TGTGCCAGCAGCGTTGGCGGGGGCCGGAACTATGGCTACACCTTC

V gene: TRBV6-7
clone size: .
D gene: .
J gene: TRBJ2-1
CDR3 protein: CASSYSISGFSYNEQFF
CDR3 DNA: TGTGCCAGCAGTTACTCGATTTCTGGGTTCTCCTACAATGAGCAGTTCTTC

V gene: TRBV7-2
clone size: once
D gene: TRBD1
J gene: TRBJ1-3
CDR3 protein: CASSADRVLNTIYF
CDR3 DNA: TGTGCCAGCAGCGCCGACAGGGTTCTTAACACCATATATTTT

V gene: TRBV9
clone size: .
D gene: .
J gene: TRBJ1-2
CDR3 protein: CASSPATRYGYTF
CDR3 DNA: TGTGCCAGCAGCCCAGCGACCCGGTATGGCTACACCTTC

V gene: TRBV7-2
clone size: .
D gene: .
J gene: TRBJ1-3
CDR3 protein: CASSLSGSGNTIYF
CDR3 DNA: TGTGCCAGCAGCTTATCCGGCTCTGGAAACACCATATATTTT

V gene: TRBV11-2
clone size: .
D gene: .
J gene: TRBJ2-7
CDR3 protein: CASSLDRHPTYEQYF
CDR3 DNA: TGTGCCAGCAGCTTAGATCGACATCCCACCTACGAGCAGTACTTC

V gene: TRBV5-6
clone size: .
D gene: .
J gene: TRBJ2-7
CDR3 protein: CASSTGTRTYEQYF
CDR3 DNA: TGTGCCAGCAGCACCGGGACTCGGACCTACGAGCAGTACTTC

V gene: TRBV11-3
clone size: many
D gene: .
J gene: TRBJ2-1
CDR3 protein: CASSLGSSYNEQFF
CDR3 DNA: TGTGCCAGCAGCTTAGGGAGCTCCTACAATGAGCAGTTCTTC

V gene: TRBV5-5
clone size: .
D gene: TRBD2
J gene: TRBJ2-3
CDR3 protein: CASSSYGGRTADTQYF
CDR3 DNA: TGTGCCAGCAGCTCGTACGGCGGGAGAACCGCAGATACGCAGTATTTT

V gene: TRBV29-1
clone size: .
D gene: TRBD2
J gene: TRBJ2-3
CDR3 protein: CSAPGASGSTDTQYF
CDR3 DNA: TGCAGCGCTCCTGGGGCTAGCGGAAGCACAGATACGCAGTATTTT

V gene: TRBV9
clone size: .
D gene: .
J gene: TRBJ2-4
CDR3 protein: CASSVGGTLAKNIQYF
CDR3 DNA: TGTGCCAGCAGCGTAGGGGGGACACTAGCCAAAAACATTCAGTACTTC

V gene: TRBV5-1
clone size: .
D gene: TRBD1
J gene: TRBJ2-1
CDR3 protein: CASSPGTASYNEQFF
CDR3 DNA: TGCGCCAGCAGCCCCGGGACAGCCTCCTACAATGAGCAGTTCTTC

V gene: TRBV7-6
clone size: few
D gene: .
J gene: TRBJ2-3
CDR3 protein: CASSLGVWDTQYF
CDR3 DNA: TGTGCCAGCAGCTTAGGGGTGTGGGATACGCAGTATTTT

V gene: TRBV4-3
clone size: .
D gene: TRBD2
J gene: TRBJ2-7
CDR3 protein: CASSQDRAGGRYEQYF
CDR3 DNA: TGCGCCAGCAGCCAAGATCGGGCGGGAGGACGGTACGAGCAGTACTTC

V gene: TRBV30
clone size: once
D gene: .
J gene: TRBJ2-2
CDR3 protein: CAWIRGNTGELFF
CDR3 DNA: TGTGCCTGGATTCGCGGGAACACCGGGGAGCTGTTTTTT

V gene: TRBV23-1
clone size: .
D gene: .
J gene: TRBJ1-1
CDR3 protein: CASSLPRGSTEAFF
CDR3 DNA: TGCGCCAGCAGTCTACCTCGTGGTAGCACTGAAGCTTTCTTT

V gene: TRBV9
clone size: .
D gene: .
J gene: TRBJ2-3
CDR3 protein: CASSVGQASTDTQYF
CDR3 DNA: TGTGCCAGCAGCGTAGGACAGGCCAGCACAGATACGCAGTATTTT

V gene: TRBV27
clone size: .
D gene: TRBD1
J gene: TRBJ2-1
CDR3 protein: CASSLSARTGSYNEQFF
CDR3 DNA: TGTGCCAGCAGTTTATCCGCACGGACAGGCTCCTACAATGAGCAGTTCTTC

V gene: TRBV19
clone size: .
D gene: .
J gene: TRBJ1-1
CDR3 protein: CASSMNVRGPRMNTEAFF
CDR3 DNA: TGTGCCAGTAGTATGAATGTTAGAGGGCCGAGAATGAACACTGAAGCTTTCTTT

V gene: TRBV14
clone size: .
D gene: .
J gene: TRBJ1-1
CDR3 protein: CASSQDDRGYTEAFF
CDR3 DNA: TGTGCCAGCAGCCAAGATGATCGGGGTTACACTGAAGCTTTCTTT

V gene: TRBV29-1
clone size: .
D gene: .
J gene: TRBJ2-3
CDR3 protein: CSVERGPGGTDTQYF
CDR3 DNA: TGCAGCGTTGAACGTGGTCCCGGGGGCACAGATACGCAGTATTTT

V gene: TRBV2
clone size: few
D gene: .
J gene: TRBJ2-6
CDR3 protein: CASSGVRSGANVLTF
CDR3 DNA: TGTGCCAGCAGTGGGGTTAGGTCTGGGGCCAACGTCCTGACTTTC

V gene: TRBV5-6
clone size: .
D gene: TRBD1
J gene: TRBJ2-2
CDR3 protein: CASSVTGGSNTGELFF
CDR3 DNA: TGTGCCAGCAGCGTGACAGGGGGCTCCAACACCGGGGAGCTGTTTTTT

V gene: TRBV5-6
clone size: once
D gene: .
J gene: TRBJ2-7
CDR3 protein: CASSLLGEQYF
CDR3 DNA: TGTGCCAGCAGCTTGCTGGGAGAGCAGTACTTC

V gene: TRBV6-4
clone size: .
D gene: .
J gene: TRBJ1-5
CDR3 protein: CASMADKIVNSNQPQHF
CDR3 DNA: TGTGCCAGCATGGCGGACAAAATAGTTAATAGCAATCAGCCCCAGCATTTT

V gene: TRBV6-6
clone size: .
D gene: .
J gene: TRBJ1-5
CDR3 protein: CASRVEGNQPQHF
CDR3 DNA: TGTGCCAGCAGAGTCGAGGGCAATCAGCCCCAGCATTTT

V gene: TRBV19
clone size: .
D gene: .
J gene: TRBJ2-2
CDR3 protein: CASSMQGAGTGELFF
CDR3 DNA: TGTGCCAGTAGTATGCAAGGGGCGGGCACCGGGGAGCTGTTTTTT

V gene: TRBV25-1
clone size: .
D gene: .
J gene: TRBJ2-7
CDR3 protein: CASSELDRDEQYF
CDR3 DNA: TGTGCCAGCAGTGAATTAGACCGGGACGAGCAGTACTTC

V gene: TRBV28
clone size: .
D gene: .
J gene: TRBJ2-3
CDR3 protein: CASRSSGATDTQYF
CDR3 DNA: TGTGCCAGCAGGAGTAGCGGTGCCACAGATACGCAGTATTTT

V gene: TRBV28
clone size: .
D gene: .
J gene: TRBJ2-7
CDR3 protein: CASSFFGQGLSAYEQYF
CDR3 DNA: .